What follows are 30 T cell receptor beta chains derived from one specimen sequenced in a study of cytotoxic CD8 clonotypes in ibrutinib-treated CLL. Clones were read by immunoSEQ multiplex PCR, and TCRdb kept only the in-frame ones, dropping some. This table holds 130,000 or so clones, approximately 85% found once. The sample here was PBMCs, taken after 24 months of ibrutinib treatment. All receptors derive from a human donor with chronic lymphocytic leukemia.

The chain couples TRBV6-5 to TRBJ2-6, with D maybe TRBD1 (6 bases). The V gene lost 3 bases and the J gene lost 6 bases, with 12 bases spanning the gap. The germline CDR1 and CDR2 sequences are MNHEY and SVGAGI. CDR3 size: 15 residues. The CDR3 nucleotides are TGTGCCAGCAGTTATTCTCAGGGGACGGCCAACGTCCTGACTTTC. It encodes CASSYSQGTANVLTF.

The rearrangement links TRBV4-2 to TRBJ2-1; possibly TRBD1 for D (5 bases). The germline gives CDR1 LGHNA, CDR2 YNFKEQ. This CDR3 has 18 residues. Trimming removed 1 base at V and 1 base at J, with 17 bases between. The CDR3: CASSQGDSRTGSYNEQFF. The DNA for the CDR3 is TGTGCCAGCAGCCAAGGAGACAGTAGAACTGGATCCTACAATGAGCAGTTCTTC.

CDR3 sequence: CASSPTGTGGPQPQHF. In nucleotides, the CDR3 is TGTGCCAGCAGCCCCACCGGGACAGGGGGTCCTCAGCCCCAGCATTTT. The chain employs TRBV7-2 and TRBJ1-5; the match to TRBD1 covers 11 bases. Germline trimming cut 5 bases from V and 6 bases from J; bases unmatched to any gene: 9. Germline values: CDR1 SGHTA, CDR2 FQGNSA. The CDR3 extends over 16 amino acids.

The V gene is TRBV9, the J gene TRBJ2-2; tentative D call: TRBD2 (7 bases). Germline assignment: CDR1 SGDLS and CDR2 YYNGEE. V was shortened by 4 bases and J by 2 bases, with 18 bases between the two germline ends. CDR3 length: 17 residues. The CDR3 loop reads CASSSPGGGTNTGELFF. The CDR3 coding sequence is TGTGCCAGCAGCTCCCCTGGGGGGGGCACAAACACCGGGGAGCTGTTTTTT.

The V and J genes are TRBV6-5 and TRBJ2-5, with 8 bases aligning to TRBD1. The trim removed 0 bases at V and 3 bases at J, leaving 6 bases unmatched. CDR3 length: 16 residues. Germline V gene lookup returns CDR1 MNHEY and CDR2 SVGAGI. The CDR3 sequence is CASSYSISGGEETQYF. The CDR3 DNA sequence: TGTGCCAGCAGTTACTCGATTTCAGGGGGCGAAGAGACCCAGTACTTC.

This clone is a singleton in its sample. CDR3 DNA sequence: TGTGCCAGCAGTAGGGGGGTAACGCGCAATGAGCAGTTCTTC. This codes for CASSRGVTRNEQFF. The V gene is TRBV2, the J gene TRBJ2-1; D might be TRBD1 or TRBD2, each matching 6 bases. The CDR3 totals 14 residues. Trimming removed 5 bases at V and 6 bases at J, with 14 bases between. Germline loops: CDR1 SNHLY, CDR2 FYNNEI. Filled out from reference TRBV2 and TRBJ2-1, the complete variable domain reads EPEVTQTPSHQVTQMGQEVILRCVPISNHLYFYWYRQILGQKVEFLVSFYNNEISEKSEIFDDQFSVERPDGSNFTLKIRSTKLEDSAMYFCASSRGVTRNEQFFGPGTRLTVL.

The chain uses TRBV28 and TRBJ1-3; D gene uncertain. The germline V and J ends were trimmed by 7 bases and 0 bases, with 10 bases remaining between them. This CDR3 is built from 14 residues. Germline CDR1 and CDR2: MDHEN and SYDVKM. The CDR3 reads CASTLSSSGNTIYF. As DNA, the CDR3 is TGTGCCAGCACTCTCAGTAGCTCTGGAAACACCATATATTTT. The full variable domain, rest sourced from reference TRBV28 and TRBJ1-3, is DVKVTQSSRYLVKRTGEKVFLECVQDMDHENMFWYRQDPGLGLRLIYFSYDVKMKEKGDIPEGYSVSREKKERFSLILESASTNQTSMYLCASTLSSSGNTIYFGEGSWLTVV.

The chain is built from TRBV2 and TRBJ1-1; a weak D match, TRBD1 (5 bases). With 3 bases removed from V and 1 base from J, the gap between germline ends came to 9 bases. This CDR3 spans 14 amino acids. The germline CDR1 and CDR2 sequences are SNHLY and FYNNEI. The CDR3 here is CASSEGPQNTEAFF. CDR3 DNA: TGTGCCAGCAGTGAGGGACCTCAGAACACTGAAGCTTTCTTT.

The chain joins TRBV19 to TRBJ2-4; possibly TRBD1 for D (6 bases). CDR1 LNHDA and CDR2 SQIVND come from the germline V gene (reference sequence). CDR3 size: 15 residues. Trimming stripped 5 bases from V and 2 bases from J, with 13 bases between. The CDR3 DNA reads as TGTGCCAGTAGTTCGACACAGGGTACCAAAAACATTCAGTACTTC. It codes for CASSSTQGTKNIQYF. Complete variable domain (other parts from reference TRBV19 and TRBJ2-4): DGGITQSPKYLFRKEGQNVTLSCEQNLNHDAMYWYRQDPGQGLRLIYYSQIVNDFQKGDIAEGYSVSREKKESFPLTVTSAQKNPTAFYLCASSSTQGTKNIQYFGAGTRLSVL.

CDR3 residues: CASGSGAWTEAFF. The CDR3 bases are TGTGCTAGTGGTTCAGGGGCATGGACTGAAGCTTTCTTT. V and J are TRBV12-5 and TRBJ1-1; D might be TRBD1 (6 bases). Trimming took off 4 bases at V and 5 bases at J, with 11 bases between the two ends. Germline V gives CDR1 LGHNT, CDR2 FRNRAP. CDR3 size: 13 residues.

The chain recombines TRBV5-1 with TRBJ2-1, with 8 nucleotides matching TRBD2. V shed 7 bases, J shed 6 bases, and the junction held 9 bases outside the gene matches. The CDR3 length is 14 residues. CDR1 is SGHRS and CDR2 is YFSETQ in the germline V gene. The CDR3 DNA sequence: TGCGCCAGCTTCGACGGGGGGGCAGGCAATGAGCAGTTCTTC. Its translation is CASFDGGAGNEQFF.

The chain uses TRBV19 and TRBJ2-6; D not certain. CDR1 and CDR2 from the germline V gene are LNHDA and SQIVND (reference sequence). Trimming took 5 bases from V and 1 from J, leaving 9 bases between them. The CDR3 contains 15 residues. As DNA, the CDR3 is TGTGCCAGTAGTTTGTGGCCATCTGGGGCCAACGTCCTGACTTTC. Translating it yields CASSLWPSGANVLTF.

Notes on this clone: Other DNA sequences in this sample translate to the same CDR3. This rearrangement joins TRBV28 to TRBJ1-2, with unresolved D. Looked up from germline, CDR1 is MDHEN and CDR2 is SYDVKM. The CDR3 length is 12 residues. Trimming removed 6 bases at V and 3 bases at J, with 8 bases between. CDR3 protein: CASSLLYYGYTF. CDR3 in DNA: TGTGCCAGCAGCCTTCTCTACTATGGCTACACCTTC.

Details on this clone: The junction does not match germline at one end; this may be a read error. This chain links TRBV6-1 with TRBJ1-5; D is unclear. Germline lookup yields CDR1 MNHNS and CDR2 SASEGT. The CDR3 is 14 amino acids. The CDR3 nucleotides are TGTGCCAGCACTGAAGTCTATAGCAATCAGTCCCAGCATTTT. Amino acids: CASTEVYSNQSQHF.

The chain employs TRBV7-2 and TRBJ2-5; possible D gene TRBD1, 6 bases. The CDR3 consists of 14 residues. V lost 4 bases, J lost 2 bases, and 11 bases lay in between. In germline, CDR1 is SGHTA, CDR2 FQGNSA. In DNA form, the CDR3 reads TGTGCCAGCAGCTCCCAGGGGTTACAAGAGACCCAGTACTTC. Its translation is CASSSQGLQETQYF.

V usage is TRBV19 and J usage is TRBJ2-3; D is ambiguous. Germline CDR1 and CDR2: LNHDA and SQIVND (reference sequence). Trimming shortened V by 9 bases and J by 2 bases, and 21 bases separated the two germline ends. The CDR3 is 16 residues long. The CDR3 reads CASRPQPERATDTQYF. CDR3 coding DNA: TGTGCCAGCCGCCCTCAGCCGGAACGAGCCACAGATACGCAGTATTTT.

This chain joins TRBV6-1 and TRBJ2-1; tentative D call: TRBD1 (5 bases). The germline gives CDR1 MNHNS, CDR2 SASEGT. The CDR3 loop spans 16 amino acids. The V end lost 3 bases, the J end lost 7 bases, and 19 bases lay between the germline ends. The DNA for the CDR3 is TGTGCCAGCAGTGAGTTTCTACAGGAAATGGGTAATGAGCAGTTCTTC. Its protein product is CASSEFLQEMGNEQFF.

The chain carries TRBV18 and TRBJ1-4; no firm D call. Germline V gives CDR1 KGHSH, CDR2 LQKENI. With 2 bases removed from V and 4 bases from J, the gap between germline ends came to 5 bases. The CDR3 spans 13 residues. The CDR3 loop reads CASSPGNNEKLFF. The CDR3 DNA follows: TGTGCCAGCTCACCAGGGAATAATGAAAAACTGTTTTTT.

The V gene is TRBV5-6, the J gene TRBJ1-2, with D possibly being TRBD1 (6 bases). Germline CDR1 and CDR2: SGHDT and YYEEEE. The V and J ends lost 3 bases and 5 bases respectively, with 17 bases between them. The CDR3 extends over 15 amino acids. The CDR3 loop is CASSSGLQGFYGYTF. The DNA of the CDR3 is TGTGCCAGCAGCTCCGGACTGCAGGGGTTTTATGGCTACACCTTC.

The V and J genes are TRBV4-2 and TRBJ2-5; D is undetermined. The CDR3 runs 15 residues. Germline CDR1 and CDR2: LGHNA and YNFKEQ. V gave up 0 bases and J gave up 1 base, with 9 bases separating them. The CDR3: CASSQDGTVQETQYF. CDR3 DNA: TGTGCCAGCAGCCAAGATGGTACAGTCCAAGAGACCCAGTACTTC.

The chain links TRBV2 to TRBJ1-2; 11 bases are a match to TRBD1. The CDR3 is 13 amino acids. V lost 4 bases to trimming and J lost 8 bases; unmatched junction nucleotides: 3. CDR1 is SNHLY, CDR2 FYNNEI, per germline. CDR3 sequence reads: CASSGTGGGGYTF. DNA of the CDR3: TGTGCCAGCAGTGGGACAGGGGGCGGCGGCTACACCTTC.

The chain uses TRBV7-8 and TRBJ2-1, with D perhaps TRBD2 (5 bases). The CDR3 spans 16 residues. V shed 5 bases and J shed 10 bases, with 24 bases lying between them. Germline CDR1 and CDR2: SGHVS and FQNEAQ. CDR3 residues: CASSDAQREFSSEQFF. The CDR3 DNA sequence: TGTGCCAGCAGCGACGCCCAGAGGGAGTTCTCTTCCGAGCAGTTCTTC.

DNA of the CDR3: TGTGCCAGTAGTATAGATCGGCTAGCGGCCCCCTACGAGCAGTACTTC. It is translated as CASSIDRLAAPYEQYF. The V gene is TRBV19, the J gene TRBJ2-7; 7 bases map to TRBD2. The germline CDR1 and CDR2 sequences are LNHDA and SQIVND (reference sequence). The CDR3 totals 16 residues. V dropped 0 bases and J dropped 2; count of bases not matched to a gene: 7.

The V call is TRBV7-6, the J call TRBJ2-5; D is ambiguous. With 1 base removed from V and 4 bases from J, the gap between germline ends came to 16 bases. Per the germline V gene, CDR1 is SGHVS and CDR2 is FNYEAQ. There are 16 residues in the CDR3. CDR3 sequence (DNA): TGTGCCAGCAGCTTAGTGCTAGGTCCAAGTGGAGAGACCCAGTACTTC. Residues: CASSLVLGPSGETQYF.

The rearrangement joins TRBV5-1 to TRBJ2-7; D assignment may be TRBD1 or TRBD2 (7 bases each). Trimming removed 5 bases from V and 5 bases from J, with 11 bases in between. The CDR3 is 12 residues long. CDR1 and CDR2 (germline): SGHRS, YFSETQ. The CDR3, as DNA: TGCGCCAGCAGGGCAGGGGGGGACGAGCAGTACTTC. Its protein is CASRAGGDEQYF.

CDR3: CATSRDSPSGRVDTQYF. The CDR3 DNA follows: TGTGCCACCAGCAGAGATAGTCCTAGCGGGAGAGTAGATACGCAGTATTTT. This chain links TRBV15 with TRBJ2-3; 10 nucleotides line up with TRBD2. The CDR3 extends over 17 amino acids. V dropped 0 bases and J dropped 5; count of bases not matched to a gene: 8. Germline loops: CDR1 LNHNV, CDR2 YYDKDF (reference sequence).

V is TRBV7-9 and J is TRBJ2-1; D unclear. This CDR3 region has 14 residues. V lost 4 bases and J lost 7, with 14 bases in between. Germline V gene data show CDR1 as SEHNR and CDR2 as FQNEAQ (reference sequence). CDR3 sequence reads: CASSSHSSLNEQFF. The CDR3 DNA is TGTGCCAGCAGCTCCCACTCAAGCCTAAATGAGCAGTTCTTC.

J is TRBJ2-7 and V is TRBV11-1; D not certain. CDR3 size: 11 residues. Germline V gene data show CDR1 as SGHAT and CDR2 as FQDESV (reference sequence). The germline V and J ends were trimmed by 8 bases and 0 bases, with 5 bases remaining between them. CDR3 coding DNA: TGTGCCAGCCGTGCCTCCTACGAGCAGTACTTC. As protein: CASRASYEQYF. The full variable domain, in which reference TRBV11-1 and TRBJ2-7 provide the parts outside the CDR3, is EAEVAQSPRYKITEKSQAVAFWCDPISGHATLYWYRQILGQGPELLVQFQDESVVDDSQLPKDRFSAERLKGVDSTLKIQPAELGDSAMYLCASRASYEQYFGPGTRLTVT.

In regard to this clone: The same CDR3 can be traced to other DNA sequences in this sample. The chain recombines TRBV5-1 with TRBJ2-5; D is ambiguous. Germline loops: CDR1 SGHRS, CDR2 YFSETQ. This CDR3 has 13 residues. Trimming took 5 bases from V and 0 from J, leaving 8 bases between them. The CDR3 DNA sequence: TGCGCCAGCAGTTCTCCGAACCAAGAGACCCAGTACTTC. Translation gives CASSSPNQETQYF.

Ten or more counts support this clone. The J gene is TRBJ2-3, the V gene TRBV15; 8 nucleotides line up with TRBD1. CDR1 is LNHNV and CDR2 is YYDKDF in the germline V gene (reference sequence). The ends lost 3 bases at V and 4 bases at J; junction bases unmatched: 12. The CDR3 has 17 residues. CDR3 loop: CATSSRTGRPQADTQYF. The CDR3 nucleotides are TGTGCCACCAGCAGTCGGACAGGGCGCCCTCAGGCAGATACGCAGTATTTT. Full variable domain (rest looked up from reference TRBV15 and TRBJ2-3): DAMVIQNPRYQVTQFGKPVTLSCSQTLNHNVMYWYQQKSSQAPKLLFHYYDKDFNNEADTPDNFQSRRPNTSFCFLDIRSPGLGDTAMYLCATSSRTGRPQADTQYFGPGTRLTVL.